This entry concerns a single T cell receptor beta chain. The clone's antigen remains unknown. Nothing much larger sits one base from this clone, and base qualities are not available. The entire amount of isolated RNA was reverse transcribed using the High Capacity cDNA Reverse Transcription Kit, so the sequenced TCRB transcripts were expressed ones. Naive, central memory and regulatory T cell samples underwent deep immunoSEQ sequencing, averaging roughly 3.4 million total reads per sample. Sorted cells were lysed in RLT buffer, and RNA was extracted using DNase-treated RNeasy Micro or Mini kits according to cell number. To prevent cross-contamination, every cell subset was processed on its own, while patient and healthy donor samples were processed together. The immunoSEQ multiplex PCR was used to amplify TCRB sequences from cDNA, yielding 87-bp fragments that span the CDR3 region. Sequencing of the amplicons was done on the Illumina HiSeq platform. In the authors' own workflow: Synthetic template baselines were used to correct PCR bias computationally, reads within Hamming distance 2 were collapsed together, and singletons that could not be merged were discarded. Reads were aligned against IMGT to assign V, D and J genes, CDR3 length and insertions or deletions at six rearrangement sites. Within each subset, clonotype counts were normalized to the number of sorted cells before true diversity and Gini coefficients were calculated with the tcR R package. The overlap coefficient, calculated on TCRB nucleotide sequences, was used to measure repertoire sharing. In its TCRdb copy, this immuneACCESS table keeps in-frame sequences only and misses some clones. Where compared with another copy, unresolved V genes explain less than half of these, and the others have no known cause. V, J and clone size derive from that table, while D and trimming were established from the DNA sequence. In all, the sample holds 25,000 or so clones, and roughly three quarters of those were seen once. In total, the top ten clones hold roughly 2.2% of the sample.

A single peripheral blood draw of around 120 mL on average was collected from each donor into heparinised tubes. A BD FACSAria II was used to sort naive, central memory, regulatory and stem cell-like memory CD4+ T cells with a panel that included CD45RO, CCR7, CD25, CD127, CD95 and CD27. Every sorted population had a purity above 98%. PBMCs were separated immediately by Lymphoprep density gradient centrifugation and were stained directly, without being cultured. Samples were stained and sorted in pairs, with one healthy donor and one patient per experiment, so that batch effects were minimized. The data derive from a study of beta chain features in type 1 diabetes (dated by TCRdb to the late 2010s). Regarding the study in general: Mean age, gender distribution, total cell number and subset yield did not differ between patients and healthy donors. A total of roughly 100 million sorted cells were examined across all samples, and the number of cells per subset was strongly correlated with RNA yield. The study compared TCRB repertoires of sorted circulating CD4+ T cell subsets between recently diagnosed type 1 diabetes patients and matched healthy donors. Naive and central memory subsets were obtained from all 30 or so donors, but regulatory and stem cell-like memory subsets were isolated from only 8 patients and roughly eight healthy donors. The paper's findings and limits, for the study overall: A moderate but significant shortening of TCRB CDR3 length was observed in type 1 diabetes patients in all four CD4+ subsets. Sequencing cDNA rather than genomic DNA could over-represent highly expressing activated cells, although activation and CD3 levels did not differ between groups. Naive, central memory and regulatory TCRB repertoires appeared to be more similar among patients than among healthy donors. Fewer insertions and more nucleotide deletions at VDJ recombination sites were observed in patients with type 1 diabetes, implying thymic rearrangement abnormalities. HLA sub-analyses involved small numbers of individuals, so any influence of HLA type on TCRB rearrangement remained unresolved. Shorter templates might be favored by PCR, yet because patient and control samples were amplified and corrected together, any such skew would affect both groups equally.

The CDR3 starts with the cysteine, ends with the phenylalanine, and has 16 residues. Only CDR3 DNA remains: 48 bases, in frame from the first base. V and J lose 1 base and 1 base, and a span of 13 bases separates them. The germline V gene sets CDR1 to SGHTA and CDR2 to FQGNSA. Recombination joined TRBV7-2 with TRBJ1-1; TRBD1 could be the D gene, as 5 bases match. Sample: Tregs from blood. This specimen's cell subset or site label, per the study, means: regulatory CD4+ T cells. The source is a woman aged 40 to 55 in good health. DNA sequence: TGTGCCAGCAGCTTAGATTTTTTAAGGGGGAACACTGAAGCTTTCTTT. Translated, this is CASSLDFLRGNTEAFF.